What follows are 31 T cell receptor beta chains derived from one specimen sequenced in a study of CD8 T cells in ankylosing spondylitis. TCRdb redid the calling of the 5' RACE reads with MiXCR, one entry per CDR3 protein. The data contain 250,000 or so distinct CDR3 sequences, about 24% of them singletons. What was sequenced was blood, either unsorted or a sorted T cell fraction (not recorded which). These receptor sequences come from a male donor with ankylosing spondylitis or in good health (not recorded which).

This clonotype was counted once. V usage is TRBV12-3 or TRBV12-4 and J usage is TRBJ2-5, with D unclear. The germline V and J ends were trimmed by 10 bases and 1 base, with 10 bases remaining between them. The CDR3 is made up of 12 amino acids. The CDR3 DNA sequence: TGTGCCACAGACGGGCTCCAAGAGACCCAGTACTTC. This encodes CATDGLQETQYF.

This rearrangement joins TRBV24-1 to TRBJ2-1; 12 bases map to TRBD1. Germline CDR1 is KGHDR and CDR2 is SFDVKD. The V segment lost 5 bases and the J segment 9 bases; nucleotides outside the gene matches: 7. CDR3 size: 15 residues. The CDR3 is CATSVPGQGAGEQFF. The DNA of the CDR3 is TGTGCCACCAGTGTTCCGGGACAGGGGGCGGGTGAGCAGTTCTTC.

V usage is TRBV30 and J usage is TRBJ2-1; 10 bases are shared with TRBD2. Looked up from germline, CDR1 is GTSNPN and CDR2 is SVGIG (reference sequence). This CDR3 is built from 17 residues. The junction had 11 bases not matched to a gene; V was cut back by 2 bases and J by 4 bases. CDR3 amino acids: CAWSPQGSGGLYNEQFF. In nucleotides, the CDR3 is TGTGCCTGGAGTCCCCAGGGTAGCGGGGGGCTGTACAATGAGCAGTTCTTC.

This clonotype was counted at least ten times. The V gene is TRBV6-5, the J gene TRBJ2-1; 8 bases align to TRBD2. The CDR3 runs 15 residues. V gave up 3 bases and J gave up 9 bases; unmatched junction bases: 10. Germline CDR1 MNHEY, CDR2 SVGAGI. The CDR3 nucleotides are TGTGCCAGCAGTTATTCGGGACTAGGCGAGTTTGAGCAGTTCTTC. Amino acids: CASSYSGLGEFEQFF.

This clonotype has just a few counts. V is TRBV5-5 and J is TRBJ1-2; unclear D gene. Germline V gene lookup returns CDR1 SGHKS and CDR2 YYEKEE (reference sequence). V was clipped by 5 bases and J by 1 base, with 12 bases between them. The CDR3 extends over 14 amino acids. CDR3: CASSSNNRNYGYTF. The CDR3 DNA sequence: TGTGCCAGCAGTTCTAACAACCGTAACTATGGCTACACCTTC.

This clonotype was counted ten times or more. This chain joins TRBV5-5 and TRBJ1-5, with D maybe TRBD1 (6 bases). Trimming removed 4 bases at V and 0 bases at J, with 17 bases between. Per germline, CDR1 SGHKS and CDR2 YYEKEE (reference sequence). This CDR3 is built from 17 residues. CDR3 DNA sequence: TGTGCCAGCAGCCCCAACAACAGGGCGTATAGCAATCAGCCCCAGCATTTT. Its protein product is CASSPNNRAYSNQPQHF.

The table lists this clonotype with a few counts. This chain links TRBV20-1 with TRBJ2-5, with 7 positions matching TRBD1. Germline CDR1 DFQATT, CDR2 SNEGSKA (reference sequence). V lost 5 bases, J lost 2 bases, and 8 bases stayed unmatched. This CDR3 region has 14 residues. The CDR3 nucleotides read TGCAGTGCTGCCCCCGGGACAGTACAAGAGACCCAGTACTTC. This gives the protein CSAAPGTVQETQYF.

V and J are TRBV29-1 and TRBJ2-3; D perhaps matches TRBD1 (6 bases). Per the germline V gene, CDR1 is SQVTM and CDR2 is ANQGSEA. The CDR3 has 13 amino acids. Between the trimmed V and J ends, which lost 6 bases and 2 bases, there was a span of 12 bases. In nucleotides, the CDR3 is TGCAGCGTAGCCGGACAGTACACAGATACGCAGTATTTT. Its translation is CSVAGQYTDTQYF.

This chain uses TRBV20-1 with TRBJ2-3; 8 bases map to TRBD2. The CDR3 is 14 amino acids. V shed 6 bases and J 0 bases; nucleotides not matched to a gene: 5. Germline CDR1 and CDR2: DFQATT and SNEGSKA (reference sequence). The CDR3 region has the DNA TGCAGTGCCATACTAGCGGCTAGCACAGATACGCAGTATTTT. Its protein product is CSAILAASTDTQYF.

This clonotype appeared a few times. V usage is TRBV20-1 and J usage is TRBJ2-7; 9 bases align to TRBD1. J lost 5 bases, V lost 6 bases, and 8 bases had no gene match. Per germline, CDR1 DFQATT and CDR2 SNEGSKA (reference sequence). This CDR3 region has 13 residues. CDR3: CSALLDRGDEQYF. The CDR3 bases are TGCAGTGCCCTCTTGGACAGGGGAGACGAGCAGTACTTC.

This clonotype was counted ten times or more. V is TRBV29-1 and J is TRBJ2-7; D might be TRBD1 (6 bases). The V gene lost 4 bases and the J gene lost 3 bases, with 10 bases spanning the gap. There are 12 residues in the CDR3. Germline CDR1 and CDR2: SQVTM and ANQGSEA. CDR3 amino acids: CSVVQGVYEQYF. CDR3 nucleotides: TGCAGCGTTGTACAGGGTGTCTACGAGCAGTACTTC.

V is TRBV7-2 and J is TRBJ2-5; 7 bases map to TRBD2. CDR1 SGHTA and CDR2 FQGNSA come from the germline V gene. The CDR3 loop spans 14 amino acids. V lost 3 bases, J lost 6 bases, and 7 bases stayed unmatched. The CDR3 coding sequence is TGTGCCAGCAGCTTTCGGACGACTAGCCAGACCCAGTACTTC. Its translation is CASSFRTTSQTQYF. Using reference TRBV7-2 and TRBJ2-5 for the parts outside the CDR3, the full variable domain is GAGVSQSPSNKVTEKGKDVELRCDPISGHTALYWYRQSLGQGLEFLIYFQGNSAPDKSGLPSDRFSAERTGGSVSTLTIQRTQQEDSAVYLCASSFRTTSQTQYFGPGTRLLVL.

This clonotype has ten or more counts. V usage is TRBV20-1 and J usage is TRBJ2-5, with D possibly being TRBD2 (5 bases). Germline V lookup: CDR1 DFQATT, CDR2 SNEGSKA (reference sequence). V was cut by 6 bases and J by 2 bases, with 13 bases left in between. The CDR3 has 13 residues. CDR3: CSAPASGQETQYF. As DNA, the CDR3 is TGCAGTGCCCCGGCCAGCGGACAAGAGACCCAGTACTTC.

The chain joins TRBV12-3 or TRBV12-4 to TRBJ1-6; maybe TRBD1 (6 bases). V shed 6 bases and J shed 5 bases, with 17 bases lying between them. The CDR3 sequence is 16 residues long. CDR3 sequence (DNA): TGTGCCAGCAGGCCACCCGGGACATTGAATAATTCACCCCTCCACTTT. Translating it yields CASRPPGTLNNSPLHF.

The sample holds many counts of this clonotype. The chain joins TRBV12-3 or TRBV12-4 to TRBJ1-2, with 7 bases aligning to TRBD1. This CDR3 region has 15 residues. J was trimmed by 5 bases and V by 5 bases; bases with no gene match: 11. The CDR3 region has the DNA TGTGCCAGCAGTCCCCTGGGCCCAGGGGGGTATGGCTACACCTTC. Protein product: CASSPLGPGGYGYTF.

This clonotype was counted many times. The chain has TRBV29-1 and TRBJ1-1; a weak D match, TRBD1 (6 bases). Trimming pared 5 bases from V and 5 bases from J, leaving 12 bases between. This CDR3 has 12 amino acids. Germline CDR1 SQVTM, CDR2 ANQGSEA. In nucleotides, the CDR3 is TGCAGCGTTAGTACAGGGAAAACTGAAGCTTTCTTT. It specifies CSVSTGKTEAFF. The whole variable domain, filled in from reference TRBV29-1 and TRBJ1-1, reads SAVISQKPSRDICQRGTSLTIQCQVDSQVTMMFWYRQQPGQSLTLIATANQGSEATYESGFVIDKFPISRPNLTFSTLTVSNMSPEDSSIYLCSVSTGKTEAFFGQGTRLTVV.

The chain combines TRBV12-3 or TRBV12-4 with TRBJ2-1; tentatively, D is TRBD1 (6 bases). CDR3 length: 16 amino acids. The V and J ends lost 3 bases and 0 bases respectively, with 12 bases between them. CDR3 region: CASSFGGRSSYNEQFF. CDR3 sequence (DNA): TGTGCCAGCAGTTTTGGGGGCCGAAGCTCCTACAATGAGCAGTTCTTC.

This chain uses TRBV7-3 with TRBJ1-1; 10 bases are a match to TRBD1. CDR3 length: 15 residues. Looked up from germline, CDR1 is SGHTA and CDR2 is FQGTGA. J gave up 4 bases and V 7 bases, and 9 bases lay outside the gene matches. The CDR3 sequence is CASTRTGGSLTEAFF. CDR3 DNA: TGTGCCAGCACCCGGACAGGGGGTTCGCTCACTGAAGCTTTCTTT. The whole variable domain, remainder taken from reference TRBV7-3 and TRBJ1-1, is GAGVSQTPSNKVTEKGKYVELRCDPISGHTALYWYRQSLGQGPEFLIYFQGTGAADDSGLPNDRFFAVRPEGSVSTLKIQRTERGDSAVYLCASTRTGGSLTEAFFGQGTRLTVV.

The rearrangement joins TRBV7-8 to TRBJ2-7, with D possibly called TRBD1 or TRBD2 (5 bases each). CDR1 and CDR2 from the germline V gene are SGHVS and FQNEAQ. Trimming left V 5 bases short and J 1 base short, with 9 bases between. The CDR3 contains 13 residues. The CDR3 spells CASSRGVSYEQYF. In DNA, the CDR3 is TGTGCCAGCAGCCGAGGGGTGTCCTACGAGCAGTACTTC.

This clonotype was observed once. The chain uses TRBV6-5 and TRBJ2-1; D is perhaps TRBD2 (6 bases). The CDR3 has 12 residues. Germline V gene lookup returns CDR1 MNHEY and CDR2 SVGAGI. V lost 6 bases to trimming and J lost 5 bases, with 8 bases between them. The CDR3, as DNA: TGTGCCAGCAGCCGCGGGGACAATGAGCAGTTCTTC. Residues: CASSRGDNEQFF.

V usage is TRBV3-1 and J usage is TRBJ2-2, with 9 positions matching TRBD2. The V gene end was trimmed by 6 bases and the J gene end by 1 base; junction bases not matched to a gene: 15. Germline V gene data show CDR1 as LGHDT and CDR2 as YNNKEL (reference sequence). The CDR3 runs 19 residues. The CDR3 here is CASRVGLAMRGVNTGELFF. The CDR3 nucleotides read TGTGCCAGCAGAGTCGGACTAGCGATGAGGGGGGTGAACACCGGGGAGCTGTTTTTT. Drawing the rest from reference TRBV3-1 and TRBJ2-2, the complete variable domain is DTAVSQTPKYLVTQMGNDKSIKCEQNLGHDTMYWYKQDSKKFLKIMFSYNNKELIINETVPNRFSPKSPDKAHLNLHINSLELGDSAVYFCASRVGLAMRGVNTGELFFGEGSRLTVL.

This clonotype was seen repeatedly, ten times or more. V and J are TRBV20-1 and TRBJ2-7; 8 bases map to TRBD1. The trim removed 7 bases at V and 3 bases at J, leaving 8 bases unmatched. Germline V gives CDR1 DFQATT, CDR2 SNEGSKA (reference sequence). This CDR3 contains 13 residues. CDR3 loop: CSVRTGQDYEQYF. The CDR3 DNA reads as TGCAGTGTTCGGACGGGACAGGACTACGAGCAGTACTTC.

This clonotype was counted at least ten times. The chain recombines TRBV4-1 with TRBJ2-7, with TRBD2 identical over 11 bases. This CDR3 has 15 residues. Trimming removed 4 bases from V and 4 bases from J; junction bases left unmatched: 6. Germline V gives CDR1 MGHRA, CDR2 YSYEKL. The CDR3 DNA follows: TGCGCCAGCAGCCTCACCGGGACTAGCGGATACGAGCAGTACTTC. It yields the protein CASSLTGTSGYEQYF.

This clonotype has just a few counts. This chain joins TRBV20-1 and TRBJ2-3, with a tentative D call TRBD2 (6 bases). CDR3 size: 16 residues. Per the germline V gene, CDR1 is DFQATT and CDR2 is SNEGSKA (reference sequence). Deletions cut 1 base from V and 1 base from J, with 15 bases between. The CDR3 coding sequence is TGCAGTGCTAGAGGGGGAGGAGCTAGCGGCACAGATACGCAGTATTTT. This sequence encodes CSARGGGASGTDTQYF.

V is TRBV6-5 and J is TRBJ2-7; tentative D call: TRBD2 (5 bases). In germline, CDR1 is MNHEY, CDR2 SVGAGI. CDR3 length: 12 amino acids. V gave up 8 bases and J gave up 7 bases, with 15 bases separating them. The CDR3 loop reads CASGVTPGEQYF. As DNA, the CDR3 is TGTGCCAGCGGGGTCACCCCGGGGGAGCAGTACTTC.

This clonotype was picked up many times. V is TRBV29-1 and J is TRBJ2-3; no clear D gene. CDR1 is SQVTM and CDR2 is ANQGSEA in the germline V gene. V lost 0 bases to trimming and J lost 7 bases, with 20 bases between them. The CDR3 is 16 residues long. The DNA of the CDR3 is TGCAGCGTTGAAGATGAGACTTACTCGCGAGTATATACGCAGTATTTT. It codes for CSVEDETYSRVYTQYF.

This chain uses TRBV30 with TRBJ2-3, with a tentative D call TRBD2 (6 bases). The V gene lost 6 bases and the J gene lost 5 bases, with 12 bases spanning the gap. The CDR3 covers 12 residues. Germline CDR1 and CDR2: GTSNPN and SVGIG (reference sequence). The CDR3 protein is CACWRVEDTQYF. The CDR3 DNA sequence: TGTGCCTGTTGGAGGGTCGAAGATACGCAGTATTTT.

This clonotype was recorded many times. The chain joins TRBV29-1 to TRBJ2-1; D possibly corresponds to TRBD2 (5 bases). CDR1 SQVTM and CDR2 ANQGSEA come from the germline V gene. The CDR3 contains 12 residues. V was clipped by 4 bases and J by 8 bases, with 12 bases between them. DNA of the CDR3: TGCAGCGTTGGTCGGGGTGGAGATGAGCAGTTCTTC. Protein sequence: CSVGRGGDEQFF.

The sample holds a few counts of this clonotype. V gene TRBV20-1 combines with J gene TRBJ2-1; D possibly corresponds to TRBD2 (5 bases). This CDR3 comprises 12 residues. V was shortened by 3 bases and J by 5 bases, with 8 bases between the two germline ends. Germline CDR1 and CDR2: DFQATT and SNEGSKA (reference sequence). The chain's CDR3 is CSASFGNNEQFF. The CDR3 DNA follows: TGCAGTGCTAGCTTCGGGAACAATGAGCAGTTCTTC.

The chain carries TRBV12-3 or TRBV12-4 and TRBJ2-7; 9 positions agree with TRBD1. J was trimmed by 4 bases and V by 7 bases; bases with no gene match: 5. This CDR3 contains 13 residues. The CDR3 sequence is CASTSGQGYEQYF. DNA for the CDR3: TGTGCCAGCACCTCAGGACAGGGGTACGAGCAGTACTTC.

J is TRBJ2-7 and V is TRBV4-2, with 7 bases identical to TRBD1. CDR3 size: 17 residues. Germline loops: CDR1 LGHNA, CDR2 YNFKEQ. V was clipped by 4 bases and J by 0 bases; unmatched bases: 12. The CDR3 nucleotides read TGTGCCAGCAGCCGGAATACAGGGGATTGGAGCTCCTACGAGCAGTACTTC. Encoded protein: CASSRNTGDWSSYEQYF.